Listed below are T cell receptor beta chains from one sample, sequenced in a study of cytomegalovirus exposure and HLA in healthy donors. Method: immunoSEQ multiplex PCR; TCRdb's copy keeps in-frame clones and lacks some. Seen here are about 160,000 clones, about four fifths observed once, and the top ten hold roughly 1.6%. The sequenced sample consisted of PBMCs. The source of these receptors is a girl under 18 in good health and CMV-seropositive. The CDR3 runs from the conserved cysteine through the conserved F or W. The D gene is left open where the match is weak. Clone size, where shown, is once, few, many, or a class for clones that have expanded.

CDR3	DNA	V	J	size	D
CASSGTGTGHFF	TGTGCCAGCAGTGGGACCGGGACAGGGCATTTCTTT	TRBV6-5	TRBJ1-1	NA	TRBD1
CASSTNPGRDSKAFF	TGTGCCAGCAGCACCAATCCCGGCAGGGACAGTAAAGCTTTCTTT	TRBV7-9	TRBJ1-1	NA	TRBD1
CASSLNTGTGGNYGYTF	TGCGCCAGCAGCCTTAATACCGGGACAGGGGGCAACTATGGCTACACCTTC	TRBV4-1	TRBJ1-2	NA	TRBD1
CAWSASYGYTF	TGTGCCTGGAGTGCTTCTTATGGCTACACCTTC	TRBV30	TRBJ1-2	few	NA
CASSPPGQTTYEQYF	TGTGCCAGCAGCCCACCGGGACAGACTACCTACGAGCAGTACTTC	TRBV7-9	TRBJ2-7	NA	TRBD1
CASSAPTGDYELFF	TGTGCCAGCAGTGCGCCGACAGGGGATTATGAACTGTTTTTT	TRBV6-1	TRBJ1-4	NA	TRBD1
CASSLFGGYTF	TGTGCCAGCAGTTTATTCGGTGGCTACACCTTC	TRBV28	TRBJ1-2	NA	NA
CASSLSWDLSSYEQYF	TGTGCCAGCAGTTTATCTTGGGACTTATCTTCCTACGAGCAGTACTTC	TRBV28	TRBJ2-7	NA	NA
CASTDRGNQPQHF	TGTGCCAGCACGGACAGGGGTAATCAGCCCCAGCATTTT	TRBV25-1	TRBJ1-5	NA	TRBD1
CASSVFQMVRVAKNIQYF	TGTGCCAGCAGCGTTTTCCAAATGGTTCGGGTTGCCAAAAACATTCAGTACTTC	TRBV9	TRBJ2-4	NA	NA
CARSSETSGRGRGNEQFF	TGTGCCAGAAGCTCGGAGACTAGCGGGAGGGGTAGAGGGAATGAGCAGTTCTTC	TRBV5-3	TRBJ2-1	NA	TRBD2
CASSTSGGSFNEQFF	TGTGCCAGCAGTACTAGCGGGGGGAGTTTTAATGAGCAGTTCTTC	TRBV6-5	TRBJ2-1	NA	TRBD2
CASSLSASGDAYEQYF	TGTGCCAGCAGTTTATCGGCTAGCGGGGACGCCTACGAGCAGTACTTC	TRBV27	TRBJ2-7	NA	TRBD2
CATKTGGNEQYF	TGTGCCACAAAGACAGGGGGCAACGAGCAGTACTTC	TRBV7-9	TRBJ2-7	NA	TRBD1
CASSRQLGLATEQYF	TGTGCCAGCAGCCGACAGCTGGGACTAGCGACCGAGCAGTACTTC	TRBV5-6	TRBJ2-7	NA	TRBD2
CSVEVLGGADTQYF	TGCAGCGTTGAAGTCTTAGGGGGCGCAGATACGCAGTATTTT	TRBV29-1	TRBJ2-3	NA	TRBD1
CASRGDRASNQPQHF	TGCGCCAGCAGAGGGGACAGGGCCAGCAATCAGCCCCAGCATTTT	TRBV10-2	TRBJ1-5	NA	TRBD1
CASRPQGGGELFF	TGTGCCAGCAGGCCACAAGGGGGCGGGGAGCTGTTTTTT	TRBV2	TRBJ2-2	NA	NA
CASSVAARGQGGETQYF	TGTGCCAGCAGCGTAGCTGCCCGAGGACAGGGGGGAGAGACCCAGTACTTC	TRBV9	TRBJ2-5	NA	TRBD1
CASSSHGDKETQYF	TGTGCCAGCAGCTCCCACGGAGATAAAGAGACCCAGTACTTC	TRBV5-8	TRBJ2-5	NA	NA
CSVAGPNTGELFF	TGCAGCGTTGCTGGGCCGAACACCGGGGAGCTGTTTTTT	TRBV29-1	TRBJ2-2	NA	NA
CASNPDRGRNNEQFF	TGTGCCAGCAATCCGGACAGGGGGCGCAATAATGAGCAGTTCTTC	TRBV2	TRBJ2-1	once	TRBD1
CASSPRVSGGYQETQYF	TGTGCCAGCTCACCAAGGGTATCGGGAGGGTACCAAGAGACCCAGTACTTC	TRBV18	TRBJ2-5	NA	TRBD2
CASSVAGGYDADTQYF	TGTGCCAGCAGCGTAGCGGGGGGCTACGATGCAGATACGCAGTATTTT	TRBV9	TRBJ2-3	NA	NA
CASSASGSYEQYF	TGCGCCAGCAGCGCTAGCGGGAGCTACGAGCAGTACTTC	TRBV5-1	TRBJ2-7	NA	TRBD2
CASSLVGGTYNEQFF	TGTGCCAGCAGCTTGGTGGGAGGAACCTACAATGAGCAGTTCTTC	TRBV5-6	TRBJ2-1	NA	NA
CASRQTEVGESNYGYTF	TGTGCCAGTAGGCAAACAGAGGTCGGGGAATCTAACTATGGCTACACCTTC	TRBV19	TRBJ1-2	once	NA
CASSYSGGTGNTEAFF	TGTGCCAGCAGTTACTCCGGGGGGACGGGGAACACTGAAGCTTTCTTT	TRBV6-5	TRBJ1-1	few	NA
CASSYWPGQPQQTQYF	TGTGCCAGCAGCTACTGGCCCGGACAGCCCCAGCAGACCCAGTACTTC	TRBV7-9	TRBJ2-5	NA	NA
CASTQEPGLMNTEAFF	TGTGCCAGCACTCAAGAGCCGGGATTAATGAACACTGAAGCTTTCTTT	TRBV28	TRBJ1-1	NA	NA
CASRTGAAYSYEQYF	TGTGCCAGCAGGACTGGGGCGGCATACTCCTACGAGCAGTACTTC	TRBV27	TRBJ2-7	NA	NA
CASSYSRGLGEQFF	TGTGCCAGCAGTTACTCCCGAGGGCTCGGGGAGCAGTTCTTC	TRBV6-5	TRBJ2-1	NA	NA
CASSQGRRGGYTF	TGTGCCAGCAGCCAAGGACGGAGAGGGGGCTACACCTTC	TRBV4-2	TRBJ1-2	NA	NA
CASSPGGFNQPQHF	TGTGCCAGCTCACCGGGGGGTTTCAATCAGCCCCAGCATTTT	TRBV18	TRBJ1-5	NA	NA
CASSPDRLNYGYTF	TGCGCCAGCAGCCCCGACAGACTCAACTATGGCTACACCTTC	TRBV5-1	TRBJ1-2	NA	NA